This is a list of T cell receptor beta chains from one sample in a study of cytomegalovirus exposure and HLA in healthy donors. This table comes from immunoSEQ multiplex PCR, and its TCRdb copy is limited to in-frame clones, with some not included. The table for this sample gives 85,000 or so clones. Sequencing was done on a sample of PBMCs. These receptors all stem from a woman aged 25 to 39 in good health and CMV-seronegative. Both conserved end residues are part of each CDR3. The order of the fields is D gene, J gene, V gene, CDR3 protein, CDR3 DNA. The D gene is left open where the match is weak.

TRBD2,TRBJ2-3,TRBV10-1,CASSGETGGDTQYF,TGCGCCAGCAGTGGAGAAACGGGGGGAGATACGCAGTATTTT
.,TRBJ1-4,TRBV15,CATSRDPLGVSEKLFF,TGTGCCACCAGCAGAGATCCTCTAGGGGTCAGCGAAAAACTGTTTTTT
TRBD2,TRBJ2-3,TRBV6-1,CASSELAGVLTDTQYF,TGTGCCAGCAGTGAATTAGCGGGGGTCCTCACAGATACGCAGTATTTT
.,TRBJ2-3,TRBV5-1,CASSLAGVDTQYF,TGCGCCAGCAGCTTGGCCGGAGTGGATACGCAGTATTTT
.,TRBJ1-4,TRBV7-9,CASSPFGQDGEKLFF,TGTGCCAGCAGCCCTTTCGGACAAGATGGGGAAAAACTGTTTTTT
TRBD2,TRBJ2-7,TRBV4-2,CASSQDGTSGSYEQYF,TGTGCCAGCAGCCAAGATGGAACTAGCGGGAGCTACGAGCAGTACTTC
.,TRBJ2-3,TRBV19,CASSIRGPLPMTQYF,TGTGCCAGTAGTATTCGCGGGCCTCTACCCATGACGCAGTATTTT
TRBD1,TRBJ1-1,TRBV7-9,CASSLRAGGAGNTEAFF,TGTGCCAGCAGCTTGCGGGCAGGGGGCGCAGGGAACACTGAAGCTTTCTTT
TRBD2,TRBJ2-3,TRBV30,CAGSVRAGVTDTQYF,TGTGCCGGGAGTGTACGAGCGGGGGTCACAGATACGCAGTATTTT
.,TRBJ1-1,TRBV6-1,CASSPTEAFF,TGTGCAAGCTCCCCGACTGAAGCTTTCTTT
TRBD2,TRBJ2-7,TRBV4-1,CASSPQTSGDGNSYEQYF,TGCGCCAGCAGCCCCCAGACTAGCGGAGATGGGAACTCCTACGAGCAGTACTTC
TRBD1,TRBJ2-3,TRBV5-1,CASSLATGADTQYF,TGCGCCAGCAGCTTGGCGACAGGGGCAGATACGCAGTATTTT
TRBD2,TRBJ2-7,TRBV27,CASRAGREGPEQYF,TGTGCCAGCAGGGCGGGACGGGAGGGCCCCGAGCAGTACTTC
TRBD2,TRBJ2-7,TRBV30,CAWSDGGGSYEQYF,TGTGCCTGGAGTGACGGGGGGGGCTCCTACGAGCAGTACTTC
TRBD2,TRBJ2-5,TRBV5-1,CASSLSSGQETQYF,TGCGCCAGCAGCTTATCTAGCGGACAAGAGACCCAGTACTTC
.,TRBJ1-2,TRBV19,CASSMSRGDGYTF,TGTGCCAGTAGTATGAGTCGCGGTGATGGCTACACCTTC
.,TRBJ1-2,TRBV7-9,CASSFGTTAHGYTF,TGTGCCAGCAGCTTTGGGACAACAGCCCATGGCTACACCTTC
.,TRBJ1-1,TRBV5-1,CASSQWGFRGQNTEAFF,TGCGCCAGCAGCCAGTGGGGTTTCAGAGGGCAGAACACTGAAGCTTTCTTT
.,TRBJ2-5,TRBV30,CAWISQKETQYF,TGTGCCTGGATAAGCCAAAAAGAGACCCAGTACTTC
.,TRBJ2-7,TRBV29-1,CSVEDYLYEQYF,TGCAGCGTTGAGGACTATCTATACGAGCAGTACTTC
TRBD1,TRBJ1-5,TRBV15,CATSTRTGPYQPQHF,TGTGCCACCAGCACCAGGACAGGGCCATATCAGCCCCAGCATTTT
.,TRBJ1-1,TRBV30,CAWSRGGTEAFF,TGTGCCTGGTCCCGGGGGGGCACTGAAGCTTTCTTT
.,TRBJ2-7,TRBV5-6,CASSLWESAYEQYF,TGTGCCAGCAGCTTGTGGGAGAGCGCCTACGAGCAGTACTTC
.,TRBJ1-1,TRBV10-2,CASSESGGAEAFF,TGCGCCAGCAGTGAGAGTGGGGGGGCTGAAGCTTTCTTT
.,TRBJ2-4,TRBV11-1,CASSLSGEGAKNIQYF,TGTGCCAGCAGCTTATCAGGGGAAGGAGCCAAAAACATTCAGTACTTC
.,TRBJ2-7,TRBV6-6,CASKSKALVYEQYF,TGTGCCAGCAAATCGAAAGCGTTGGTCTACGAGCAGTACTTC
.,TRBJ2-7,TRBV30,CAWSVRRDYEQYF,TGTGCCTGGAGTGTAAGGAGGGACTACGAGCAGTACTTC
.,TRBJ2-1,TRBV29-1,CSAGQNNEQFF,TGCAGCGCCGGACAGAACAATGAGCAGTTCTTC
TRBD2,TRBJ2-3,TRBV18,CASSPREGSTDTQYF,TGTGCCAGCTCACCACGGGAGGGGAGCACAGATACGCAGTATTTT